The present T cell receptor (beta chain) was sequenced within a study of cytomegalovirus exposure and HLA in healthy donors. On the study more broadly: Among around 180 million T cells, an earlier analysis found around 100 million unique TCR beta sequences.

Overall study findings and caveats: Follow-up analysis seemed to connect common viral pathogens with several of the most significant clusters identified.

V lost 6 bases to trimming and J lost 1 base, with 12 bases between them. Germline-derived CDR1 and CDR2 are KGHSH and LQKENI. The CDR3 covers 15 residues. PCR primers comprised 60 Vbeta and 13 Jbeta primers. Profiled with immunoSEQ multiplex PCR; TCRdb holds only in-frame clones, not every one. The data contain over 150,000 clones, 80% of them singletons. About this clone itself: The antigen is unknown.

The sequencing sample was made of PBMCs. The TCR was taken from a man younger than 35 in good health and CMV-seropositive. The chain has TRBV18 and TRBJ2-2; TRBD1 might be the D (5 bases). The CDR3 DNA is TGTGCCAGCTCTGTCGGGCAGGGGAACACCGGGGAGCTGTTTTTT. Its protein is CASSVGQGNTGELFF.